Shown below are 29 T cell receptor beta chains from a single sample sequenced in a study of cytomegalovirus exposure and HLA in healthy donors. Researchers ran the PCR with 60 Vbeta and 13 Jbeta primers. Sequencing was performed with immunoSEQ multiplex PCR; in TCRdb, only in-frame clones are kept and a portion is missing. Of 150,000 to 200,000 clones in the sample, roughly 80% were seen once. The specimen sequenced was PBMCs. The receptors here all came from a woman younger than 30 in good health and CMV-seronegative.

The chain joins TRBV9 to TRBJ2-1, with D maybe TRBD1 (6 bases). The germline gives CDR1 SGDLS, CDR2 YYNGEE. The CDR3 is 16 amino acids. V was shortened by 3 bases and J by 2 bases, with 15 bases between the two germline ends. The CDR3 protein is CASSALQGIAYNEQFF. The CDR3 nucleotides read TGTGCCAGCAGCGCTTTACAGGGAATCGCCTACAATGAGCAGTTCTTC.

This clone has only a few counts. The chain is built from TRBV4-3 and TRBJ2-2; 7 nucleotides agree with TRBD2. Germline CDR1 is LGHNA and CDR2 is YSLEER. The V gene end was trimmed by 8 bases and the J gene end by 3 bases; junction bases not matched to a gene: 0. The length of the CDR3 is 12 residues. This CDR3 is CASRGDTGELFF. The DNA for the CDR3 is TGCGCCAGCCGGGGGGACACCGGGGAGCTGTTTTTT.

The chain is built from TRBV30 and TRBJ1-6, with D maybe TRBD1 (6 bases). Per the germline V gene, CDR1 is GTSNPN and CDR2 is SVGIG (reference sequence). The CDR3 is made up of 15 amino acids. The V end was cut by 3 bases, the J end by 0 bases, with 9 bases between. The CDR3 DNA follows: TGTGCCTGGAGGACAGGCAGCTCCTATAATTCACCCCTCCACTTT. This sequence encodes CAWRTGSSYNSPLHF.

In its sample, this clone was seen once. The chain carries TRBV15 and TRBJ1-1; D perhaps matches TRBD1 (6 bases). V was clipped by 1 base and J by 5 bases, with 14 bases between them. The CDR3 length is 15 residues. Germline assignment: CDR1 LNHNV and CDR2 YYDKDF (reference sequence). The CDR3 protein is CATSRVQGGETEAFF. The CDR3 coding sequence is TGTGCCACCAGCAGAGTACAGGGAGGGGAGACTGAAGCTTTCTTT. Full variable domain (outside the CDR3, taken from reference TRBV15 and TRBJ1-1): DAMVIQNPRYQVTQFGKPVTLSCSQTLNHNVMYWYQQKSSQAPKLLFHYYDKDFNNEADTPDNFQSRRPNTSFCFLDIRSPGLGDTAMYLCATSRVQGGETEAFFGQGTRLTVV.

The gene calls are TRBV28 and TRBJ1-1; TRBD1 aligns across 11 bases. With 4 bases clipped from V and 4 bases from J, the junction kept 5 bases outside the gene matches. This CDR3 comprises 15 residues. Germline-derived CDR1 and CDR2 are MDHEN and SYDVKM. The chain's CDR3 is CASSSPGQGATEAFF. CDR3 coding DNA: TGTGCCAGCAGTTCCCCAGGACAGGGGGCCACTGAAGCTTTCTTT.

This chain connects TRBV2 to TRBJ2-7; D gene ambiguous. Deletions cut 4 bases from V and 5 bases from J, with 6 bases between. CDR1 is SNHLY, CDR2 FYNNEI, per germline. The CDR3 is made up of 11 amino acids. CDR3 sequence (DNA): TGTGCCAGCAGTGTTTTAAACGAGCAGTACTTC. As protein: CASSVLNEQYF.

The rearrangement uses TRBV6-6 and TRBJ1-4; D gene ambiguous. With 7 bases removed from V and 8 bases from J, the gap between germline ends came to 8 bases. This CDR3 is built from 11 residues. CDR1 is MNHNY and CDR2 is SVGAGI in the germline V gene (reference sequence). In nucleotides, the CDR3 is TGTGCCAGCACCGACACAGAAAAACTGTTTTTT. This sequence encodes CASTDTEKLFF.

The V and J genes are TRBV6-5 and TRBJ1-4, with TRBD1 matching over 8 bases. Trimming at V came to 5 bases and at J to 1 base, leaving 0 bases not matched to a gene. Germline CDR1 is MNHEY and CDR2 is SVGAGI. The CDR3 extends over 14 amino acids. The CDR3 coding sequence is TGTGCCAGCAGTGACAGGGGAACTAATGAAAAACTGTTTTTT. The encoded protein is CASSDRGTNEKLFF.

The gene calls are TRBV19 and TRBJ2-3; 9 bases match TRBD2. The ends lost 5 bases at V and 5 bases at J; junction bases unmatched: 5. This CDR3 is 14 amino acids long. Germline CDR1 LNHDA, CDR2 SQIVND (reference sequence). The CDR3 protein is CASSGGRAIDTQYF. DNA for the CDR3: TGTGCCAGTAGTGGCGGGAGGGCCATAGATACGCAGTATTTT. The full variable domain, its missing parts supplied by reference TRBV19 and TRBJ2-3, is DGGITQSPKYLFRKEGQNVTLSCEQNLNHDAMYWYRQDPGQGLRLIYYSQIVNDFQKGDIAEGYSVSREKKESFPLTVTSAQKNPTAFYLCASSGGRAIDTQYFGPGTRLTVL.

The chain carries TRBV7-9 and TRBJ1-5; 10 bases line up with TRBD1. Germline CDR1 reads SEHNR; CDR2 reads FQNEAQ (reference sequence). The CDR3 contains 16 residues. The V gene end was trimmed by 0 bases and the J gene end by 4 bases; junction bases not matched to a gene: 3. This CDR3 is CASSLAGTGANQPQHF. The CDR3 DNA is TGTGCCAGCAGCTTAGCGGGGACAGGGGCAAATCAGCCCCAGCATTTT.

This clone has a single count. The genes are TRBV27 and TRBJ2-7; perhaps TRBD1 as D (6 bases). There are 16 residues in the CDR3. Trimming stripped 4 bases from V and 4 bases from J, with 20 bases between. Germline V gives CDR1 MNHEY, CDR2 SMNVEV (reference sequence). This CDR3 is CASSYQPGETPYEQYF. CDR3 bases: TGTGCCAGCAGTTATCAGCCAGGGGAAACGCCATACGAGCAGTACTTC.

This chain joins TRBV29-1 and TRBJ2-1; tentative D call: TRBD2 (5 bases). CDR1 SQVTM and CDR2 ANQGSEA come from the germline V gene. V was trimmed by 4 bases and J by 0 bases, leaving 10 bases between them. The CDR3 extends over 14 amino acids. CDR3 sequence: CSVGRDSSYNEQFF. Written as DNA, the CDR3 is TGCAGCGTTGGTCGGGATAGCTCCTACAATGAGCAGTTCTTC.

The chain couples TRBV2 to TRBJ2-3; D ambiguous. The CDR3 covers 16 residues. V dropped 0 bases and J dropped 4 bases, with 14 bases sitting between them. Germline V gene lookup returns CDR1 SNHLY and CDR2 FYNNEI. The CDR3 DNA sequence: TGTGCCAGCAGTGAAGCCCCATATAGCCGGCCAGATACGCAGTATTTT. Residues: CASSEAPYSRPDTQYF.

V gene TRBV12-5 combines with J gene TRBJ1-1; 8 bases are shared with TRBD1. The CDR3 length is 17 residues. The germline V gene encodes CDR1 LGHNT and CDR2 FRNRAP. J gave up 4 bases and V 1 base, and 11 bases lay outside the gene matches. The CDR3, as DNA: TGTGCTAGTGGTTTGGGCCCTCTTGGGACAGGCGGCACTGAAGCTTTCTTT. Amino acid sequence: CASGLGPLGTGGTEAFF. The full variable domain, with the rest looked up from reference TRBV12-5 and TRBJ1-1, is DARVTQTPRHKVTEMGQEVTMRCQPILGHNTVFWYRQTMMQGLELLAYFRNRAPLDDSGMPKDRFSAEMPDATLATLKIQPSEPRDSAVYFCASGLGPLGTGGTEAFFGQGTRLTVV.

The CDR3: CASSFIGTGTEAFF. As DNA, the CDR3 is TGTGCCAGCAGCTTTATCGGGACAGGTACTGAAGCTTTCTTT. This rearrangement joins TRBV7-2 to TRBJ1-1; 8 nucleotides align to TRBD1. Germline CDR1 reads SGHTA; CDR2 reads FQGNSA. The V gene end was trimmed by 3 bases and the J gene end by 5 bases; junction bases not matched to a gene: 5. The CDR3 is 14 amino acids.

This clone was counted a single time. The chain is built from TRBV27 and TRBJ2-1, with TRBD1 as a possible D gene (6 bases). The V gene lost 4 bases and the J gene lost 6 bases, with 13 bases spanning the gap. The germline V gene encodes CDR1 MNHEY and CDR2 SMNVEV (reference sequence). This CDR3 is built from 14 residues. The CDR3 DNA reads TGTGCCAGCAGTTCAGCTACAGGGCGCAATGAGCAGTTCTTC. It is translated as CASSSATGRNEQFF.

The chain carries TRBV15 and TRBJ1-4, with 7 nucleotides matching TRBD1. Germline trimming cut 0 bases from V and 0 bases from J; bases unmatched to any gene: 10. The length of the CDR3 is 19 residues. The germline gives CDR1 LNHNV, CDR2 YYDKDF (reference sequence). This CDR3 reads CATSRDSGGGVTTNEKLFF. DNA for the CDR3: TGTGCCACCAGCAGAGATAGCGGAGGGGGCGTCACAACTAATGAAAAACTGTTTTTT.

The chain joins TRBV11-2 to TRBJ1-5; D is unclear. The CDR3 is made up of 15 amino acids. The germline V gene has CDR1 SGHAT and CDR2 FQNNGV. Trimming took off 1 base at V and 4 bases at J, with 11 bases between the two ends. The CDR3 nucleotides read TGTGCCAGCAGCTTAGCCCCGGGTTCTAATCAGCCCCAGCATTTT. Translated, it gives CASSLAPGSNQPQHF.

V gene TRBV7-9 combines with J gene TRBJ2-3; 10 positions agree with TRBD1. V trimming: 1 base; J trimming: 6 bases; junction bases outside the gene matches: 4. This CDR3 has 15 residues. In germline, CDR1 is SEHNR, CDR2 FQNEAQ (reference sequence). Here the CDR3 DNA reads TGTGCCAGCAGCTTAGGGGACAGGGGTTTTGATACGCAGTATTTT. Amino acid sequence: CASSLGDRGFDTQYF. Full variable domain (rest looked up from reference TRBV7-9 and TRBJ2-3): DTGVSQNPRHKITKRGQNVTFRCDPISEHNRLYWYRQTLGQGPEFLTYFQNEAQLEKSRLLSDRFSAERPKGSFSTLEIQRTEQGDSAMYLCASSLGDRGFDTQYFGPGTRLTVL.

This rearrangement joins TRBV19 to TRBJ2-2, with TRBD1 identical over 9 bases. V lost 6 bases to trimming and J lost 5 bases; unmatched junction nucleotides: 10. CDR3 size: 16 residues. Germline V lookup: CDR1 LNHDA, CDR2 SQIVND (reference sequence). The CDR3, as DNA: TGTGCCAGTAGCGAAGTACAGGGGGCATGGACCGGGGAGCTGTTTTTT. Amino acids: CASSEVQGAWTGELFF.

The V gene is TRBV5-5, the J gene TRBJ2-5; D is possibly TRBD2 (5 bases). The germline CDR1 and CDR2 sequences are SGHKS and YYEKEE (reference sequence). The CDR3 is 13 amino acids. V was cut by 0 bases and J by 3 bases, with 6 bases left in between. The CDR3 nucleotides are TGTGCCAGCAGCTTGGAACTAGAAGAGACCCAGTACTTC. This sequence encodes CASSLELEETQYF.

The V and J genes are TRBV7-6 and TRBJ2-7; D gene uncertain. Germline loops: CDR1 SGHVS, CDR2 FNYEAQ. CDR3 size: 15 residues. Trimming cost V 5 bases and J 0 bases, with 14 bases left between them. CDR3 nucleotide sequence: TGTGCCAGCAGCCAAGCAACCAAGAGCTCCTACGAGCAGTACTTC. This gives the protein CASSQATKSSYEQYF.

This chain uses TRBV6-1 with TRBJ1-3; 8 nucleotides line up with TRBD1. Germline trimming cut 6 bases from V and 0 bases from J; bases unmatched to any gene: 4. This CDR3 has 15 amino acids. Germline lookup yields CDR1 MNHNS and CDR2 SASEGT. The DNA of the CDR3 is TGTGCCAGCAGGAACACAGGGGGCTCTGGAAACACCATATATTTT. Amino acid sequence: CASRNTGGSGNTIYF.

This clone showed up just a few times. The chain combines TRBV30 with TRBJ1-1; no reliable D call. This CDR3 has 13 amino acids. Germline V lookup: CDR1 GTSNPN, CDR2 SVGIG (reference sequence). Trimming cost V 0 bases and J 1 base, with 6 bases left between them. Written as DNA, the CDR3 is TGTGCCTGGAGTGTCGCAGGGAACACTGAAGCTTTCTTT. Translation: CAWSVAGNTEAFF.

This clone has only a few counts. This chain links TRBV5-1 with TRBJ1-2; TRBD1 aligns across 12 bases. Germline trimming cut 0 bases from V and 6 bases from J; bases unmatched to any gene: 6. This CDR3 has 16 amino acids. Germline values: CDR1 SGHRS, CDR2 YFSETQ. The DNA for the CDR3 is TGCGCCAGCAGCTTGGAATCGGGACAGGGGGCAAATGGCTACACCTTC. This encodes CASSLESGQGANGYTF. Using reference TRBV5-1 and TRBJ1-2 for the parts outside the CDR3, the full variable domain is KAGVTQTPRYLIKTRGQQVTLSCSPISGHRSVSWYQQTPGQGLQFLFEYFSETQRNKGNFPGRFSGRQFSNSRSEMNVSTLELGDSALYLCASSLESGQGANGYTFGSGTRLTVV.

V is TRBV19 and J is TRBJ1-5, with 8 bases that match TRBD1. This CDR3 contains 17 residues. V trimming: 3 bases; J trimming: 2 bases; junction bases outside the gene matches: 9. Germline V gene sequence: CDR1 LNHDA, CDR2 SQIVND (reference sequence). The CDR3 protein is CASSIGGRGLGNQPQHF. The DNA of the CDR3 is TGTGCCAGTAGTATTGGCGGCAGGGGGCTTGGCAATCAGCCCCAGCATTTT.

The chain links TRBV28 to TRBJ1-2, with D perhaps matching TRBD1 (5 bases). The length of the CDR3 is 15 residues. The V and J ends lost 2 bases and 4 bases respectively, with 14 bases between them. Germline V gives CDR1 MDHEN, CDR2 SYDVKM. CDR3 DNA: TGTGCCAGCAGTTTAGGGGGGGGATCGGCCTATGGCTACACCTTC. Residues: CASSLGGGSAYGYTF.

The chain has TRBV18 and TRBJ2-7; 7 bases align to TRBD2. CDR1 is KGHSH and CDR2 is LQKENI in the germline V gene. V lost 2 bases and J lost 4; bases outside the gene matches: 8. The CDR3 is made up of 15 amino acids. This CDR3 reads CASSPKAGAIYEQYF. CDR3 DNA: TGTGCCAGCTCACCAAAGGCGGGAGCCATTTACGAGCAGTACTTC.

CDR3: CASRAYSANEKLFF. CDR3 nucleotides: TGTGCCAGCAGGGCTTATTCCGCTAATGAAAAACTGTTTTTT. The gene calls are TRBV2 and TRBJ1-4; D not certain. Per the germline V gene, CDR1 is SNHLY and CDR2 is FYNNEI. The V and J ends lost 6 bases and 3 bases respectively, with 11 bases between them. CDR3 length: 14 residues.